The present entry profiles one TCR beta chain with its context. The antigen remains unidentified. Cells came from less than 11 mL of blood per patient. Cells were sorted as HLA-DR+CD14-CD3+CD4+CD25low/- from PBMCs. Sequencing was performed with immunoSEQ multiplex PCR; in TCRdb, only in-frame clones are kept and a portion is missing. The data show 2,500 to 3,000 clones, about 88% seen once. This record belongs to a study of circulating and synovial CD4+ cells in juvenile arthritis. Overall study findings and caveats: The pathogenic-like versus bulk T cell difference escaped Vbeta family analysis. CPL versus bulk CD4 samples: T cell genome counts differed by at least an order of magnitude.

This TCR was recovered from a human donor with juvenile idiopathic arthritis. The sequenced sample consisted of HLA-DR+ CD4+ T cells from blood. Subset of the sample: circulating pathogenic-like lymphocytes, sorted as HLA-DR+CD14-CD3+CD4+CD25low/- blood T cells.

CDR3 DNA: TGTGCCAGCAGCAACCACTCTTCGAGCTCCTACGAGCAGTACTTC. This translates into CASSNHSSSSYEQYF. The J gene is TRBJ2-7, the V gene TRBV21-1; TRBD2, as called in the table, went unchecked against the DNA. TRBV21-1 is a documented pseudogene. The CDR3 runs 15 residues.